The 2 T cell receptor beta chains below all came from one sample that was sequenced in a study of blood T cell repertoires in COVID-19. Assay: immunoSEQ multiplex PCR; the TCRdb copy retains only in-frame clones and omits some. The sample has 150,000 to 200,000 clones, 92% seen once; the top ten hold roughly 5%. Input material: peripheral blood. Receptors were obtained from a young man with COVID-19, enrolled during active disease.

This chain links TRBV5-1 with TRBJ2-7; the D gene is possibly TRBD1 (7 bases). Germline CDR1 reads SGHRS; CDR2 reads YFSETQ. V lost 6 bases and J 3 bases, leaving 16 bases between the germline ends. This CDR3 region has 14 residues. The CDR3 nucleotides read TGCGCCAGCACCCTCGGGCAGGGGGGCTACGAGCAGTACTTC. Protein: CASTLGQGGYEQYF.

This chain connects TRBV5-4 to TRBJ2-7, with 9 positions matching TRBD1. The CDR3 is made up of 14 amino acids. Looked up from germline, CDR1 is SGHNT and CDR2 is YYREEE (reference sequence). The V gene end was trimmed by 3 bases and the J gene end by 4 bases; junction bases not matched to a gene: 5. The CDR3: CASSSRTGEYEQYF. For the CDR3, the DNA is TGTGCCAGCAGCTCTCGGACAGGGGAATACGAGCAGTACTTC.